One and the same sample provided the 27 T cell receptor beta chains below, sequenced in a study of cytomegalovirus exposure and HLA in healthy donors. The PCR ran on 60 Vbeta and 13 Jbeta primers. Sequenced by immunoSEQ multiplex PCR; TCRdb stores in-frame clones only, minus some. The top ten clones hold 4% to 5% of a sample with 110,000 or so clones, around 68% of them seen once. The sample consisted of PBMCs. These receptors came from a woman between 40 and 55 years old in good health and CMV-seropositive.

The chain uses TRBV19 and TRBJ2-4; perhaps TRBD2 as D (6 bases). In germline, CDR1 is LNHDA, CDR2 SQIVND (reference sequence). Trimming took off 2 bases at V and 1 base at J, with 15 bases between the two ends. The CDR3 contains 17 residues. For the CDR3, the DNA is TGTGCCAGTAGTATACCCTTTAGTGGGGGGGCCAAAAACATTCAGTACTTC. Amino acids: CASSIPFSGGAKNIQYF.

V gene TRBV9 combines with J gene TRBJ2-3; TRBD1 is a possible D gene (5 bases). Germline V gives CDR1 SGDLS, CDR2 YYNGEE. V was shortened by 4 bases and J by 1 base, with 13 bases between the two germline ends. The CDR3 spans 15 residues. The DNA of the CDR3 is TGTGCCAGCAGCTTTCAACAGGAAGGCACAGATACGCAGTATTTT. This encodes CASSFQQEGTDTQYF.

The sample holds a few counts of this clone. Other DNA sequences from this sample encode an identical CDR3 as well. This chain links TRBV2 with TRBJ2-5; D possibly corresponds to TRBD2 (5 bases). Trimming cost V 8 bases and J 2 bases, with 12 bases left between them. The CDR3 loop spans 13 amino acids. Germline lookup yields CDR1 SNHLY and CDR2 FYNNEI. CDR3 protein: CASRRTEQETQYF. The CDR3 nucleotides are TGTGCCAGCCGCCGGACTGAGCAAGAGACCCAGTACTTC.

This clone is a singleton in its sample. The V call is TRBV19, the J call TRBJ2-7; TRBD1 matches 8 bases. The V gene end was trimmed by 6 bases and the J gene end by 4 bases; junction bases not matched to a gene: 11. The CDR3 is 15 amino acids. Germline CDR1 and CDR2: LNHDA and SQIVND (reference sequence). The CDR3 sequence is CASRQAAGGLYEQYF. The CDR3 region has the DNA TGTGCCAGTAGGCAAGCGGCAGGGGGCTTGTACGAGCAGTACTTC.

There are a few counts of this clone. This chain connects TRBV5-1 to TRBJ1-2; D is possibly TRBD1 (6 bases). Per germline, CDR1 SGHRS and CDR2 YFSETQ. The length of the CDR3 is 16 residues. V was shortened by 5 bases and J by 0 bases, with 17 bases between the two germline ends. DNA of the CDR3: TGCGCCAGCAGGCCCCGACAGGCACCTACTAACTATGGCTACACCTTC. Encoded protein: CASRPRQAPTNYGYTF.

The rearrangement uses TRBV19 and TRBJ2-7, with a tentative D call TRBD2 (6 bases). CDR3 size: 16 residues. Germline V lookup: CDR1 LNHDA, CDR2 SQIVND (reference sequence). Trimming took off 1 base at V and 1 base at J, with 14 bases between the two ends. CDR3 DNA sequence: TGTGCCAGTAGTATAGTCCCAGCGGGTGCATCCTACGAGCAGTACTTC. Translation gives CASSIVPAGASYEQYF.

The rearrangement links TRBV5-4 to TRBJ2-5; no clear D. The J call may not be correct, given that the DNA end is closer to TRBJ2-7. CDR1 is SGHNT, CDR2 YYREEE, per germline (reference sequence). This CDR3 is 14 amino acids long. As DNA, the CDR3 is TGTGCCAGCAGCTTGGCCGGTGAATTCTACGAGCAGTACTTC. Its translation is CASSLAGEFYEQYF.

V usage is TRBV27 and J usage is TRBJ2-6, with D tentatively TRBD2 (6 bases). This CDR3 spans 16 amino acids. Germline CDR1 is MNHEY and CDR2 is SMNVEV (reference sequence). The germline V and J ends were trimmed by 3 bases and 1 base, with 10 bases remaining between them. This CDR3 is CASSLLGRSGANVLTF. The CDR3, as DNA: TGTGCCAGCAGTTTGCTGGGGAGGTCTGGGGCCAACGTCCTGACTTTC.

This chain links TRBV7-2 with TRBJ1-3, with 7 bases identical to TRBD1. From germline, CDR1 is SGHTA and CDR2 FQGNSA. The CDR3 covers 15 residues. The J segment lost 2 bases and the V segment lost 5 bases, leaving 6 bases of the junction unmatched. The CDR3 DNA reads as TGTGCCAGCAGCCTATTTCAGGGGGCTGGAAACACCATATATTTT. Its protein is CASSLFQGAGNTIYF.

This clone was counted a few times. The chain has TRBV9 and TRBJ2-5, with 7 bases matching TRBD2. This CDR3 contains 16 residues. V lost 0 bases, J lost 3 bases, and 8 bases stayed unmatched. In germline, CDR1 is SGDLS, CDR2 YYNGEE. The CDR3 sequence: CASSVATWSGKETQYF. The CDR3 coding sequence is TGTGCCAGCAGCGTAGCTACGTGGAGCGGGAAAGAGACCCAGTACTTC.

The rearrangement links TRBV5-1 to TRBJ1-2; D might be TRBD1 (5 bases). CDR1 SGHRS and CDR2 YFSETQ come from the germline V gene. This CDR3 has 14 amino acids. The germline V and J ends were trimmed by 3 bases and 0 bases, with 9 bases remaining between them. The CDR3 spells CASSSLQANYGYTF. Here the CDR3 DNA reads TGCGCCAGCAGCTCCCTACAGGCTAACTATGGCTACACCTTC.

The chain joins TRBV9 to TRBJ1-1; 8 nucleotides align to TRBD1. Per the germline V gene, CDR1 is SGDLS and CDR2 is YYNGEE. With 3 bases clipped from V and 1 base from J, the junction kept 5 bases outside the gene matches. This CDR3 comprises 15 residues. CDR3 amino acids: CASSASGTGNTEAFF. The CDR3 region has the DNA TGTGCCAGCAGCGCTTCCGGGACAGGGAACACTGAAGCTTTCTTT. Supplemented by reference TRBV9 and TRBJ1-1, the full variable domain reads DSGVTQTPKHLITATGQRVTLRCSPRSGDLSVYWYQQSLDQGLQFLIQYYNGEERAKGNILERFSAQQFPDLHSELNLSSLELGDSALYFCASSASGTGNTEAFFGQGTRLTVV.

The chain has TRBV11-2 and TRBJ1-6, with 9 bases lining up with TRBD1. In germline, CDR1 is SGHAT, CDR2 FQNNGV. The V and J ends lost 7 bases and 7 bases, in that order; junction bases with no gene match: 2. The CDR3 consists of 13 residues. DNA for the CDR3: TGTGCCAGCAACGGACAGGGGAATTCACCCCTCCACTTT. Residues: CASNGQGNSPLHF. Based on the CDR3 plus reference TRBV11-2 and TRBJ1-6, the full variable domain is EAGVAQSPRYKIIEKRQSVAFWCNPISGHATLYWYQQILGQGPKLLIQFQNNGVVDDSQLPKDRFSAERLKGVDSTLKIQPAKLEDSAVYLCASNGQGNSPLHFGNGTRLTVT.

The rearrangement uses TRBV5-6 and TRBJ2-7, with TRBD1 matching over 9 bases. CDR1 and CDR2 (germline): SGHDT, YYEEEE. This CDR3 comprises 17 residues. V was pared by 0 bases and J by 1 base, with 8 bases of the junction left unmatched. CDR3 DNA sequence: TGTGCCAGCAGCTTGGGAGGACAGGGGCTTCTATCCTACGAGCAGTACTTC. This sequence encodes CASSLGGQGLLSYEQYF. Combining the CDR3 with reference TRBV5-6 and TRBJ2-7 gives the whole variable domain DAGVTQSPTHLIKTRGQQVTLRCSPKSGHDTVSWYQQALGQGPQFIFQYYEEEERQRGNFPDRFSGHQFPNYSSELNVNALLLGDSALYLCASSLGGQGLLSYEQYFGPGTRLTVT.

V and J are TRBV7-2 and TRBJ2-3, with TRBD2 matching 9 bases. Trimming took 3 bases from V and 4 from J; bases not matched to a gene: 8. Germline V gene lookup returns CDR1 SGHTA and CDR2 FQGNSA. The CDR3 has 16 amino acids. CDR3 DNA sequence: TGTGCCAGCAGCTTGGGCCTAGCGGGGAATTCAGATACGCAGTATTTT. This sequence encodes CASSLGLAGNSDTQYF.

This clone has just one count. V gene TRBV5-6 combines with J gene TRBJ2-7; perhaps TRBD1 as D (6 bases). V was clipped by 4 bases and J by 6 bases, with 11 bases between them. Germline CDR1 reads SGHDT; CDR2 reads YYEEEE. The CDR3 consists of 12 residues. CDR3: CASSQDRFEQYF. In DNA, the CDR3 is TGTGCCAGCAGCCAGGACAGATTCGAGCAGTACTTC.

The rearrangement uses TRBV6-1 and TRBJ1-3, with 7 bases that match TRBD1. V lost 5 bases to trimming and J lost 4 bases; unmatched junction nucleotides: 5. CDR1 is MNHNS and CDR2 is SASEGT in the germline V gene. The CDR3 spans 14 residues. CDR3 sequence reads: CASSYQGGGNTIYF. Here the CDR3 DNA reads TGTGCCAGCAGTTATCAGGGGGGAGGAAACACCATATATTTT.

The V and J genes are TRBV4-1 and TRBJ1-4, with 9 bases aligning to TRBD1. Germline assignment: CDR1 MGHRA and CDR2 YSYEKL. The CDR3 length is 17 residues. With 3 bases clipped from V and 5 bases from J, the junction kept 10 bases outside the gene matches. CDR3 sequence: CASSQVPGQGWNEKLFF. The CDR3, as DNA: TGCGCCAGCAGCCAGGTCCCGGGACAGGGATGGAATGAAAAACTGTTTTTT.

DNA for the CDR3: TGCGCCAGCAGCTTCACAGGCTCCTACGAGCAGTACTTC. Encoded protein: CASSFTGSYEQYF. This chain links TRBV5-1 with TRBJ2-7; possible D gene TRBD1, 5 bases. Germline CDR1 is SGHRS and CDR2 is YFSETQ. The CDR3 spans 13 residues. The germline V and J ends were trimmed by 2 bases and 0 bases, with 6 bases remaining between them.

The chain combines TRBV7-2 with TRBJ1-1; D gene unclear. Germline V lookup: CDR1 SGHTA, CDR2 FQGNSA. The V end lost 2 bases, the J end lost 4 bases, and 8 bases lay between the germline ends. The CDR3 extends over 13 amino acids. CDR3 nucleotide sequence: TGTGCCAGCAGCTTAACAGCAAGCACTGAAGCTTTCTTT. Amino acids: CASSLTASTEAFF.

V is TRBV18 and J is TRBJ2-2, with a tentative D call TRBD1 (5 bases). With 1 base removed from V and 3 bases from J, the gap between germline ends came to 6 bases. Germline CDR1 KGHSH, CDR2 LQKENI. This CDR3 contains 14 residues. CDR3 nucleotides: TGTGCCAGCTCACCACAGGGGTACACCGGGGAGCTGTTTTTT. Translated: CASSPQGYTGELFF.

The chain has TRBV9 and TRBJ2-5, with 12 positions matching TRBD2. Germline trimming cut 1 base from V and 7 bases from J; bases unmatched to any gene: 11. CDR3 length equals 17 residues. Germline lookup yields CDR1 SGDLS and CDR2 YYNGEE. The CDR3 DNA sequence: TGTGCCAGCAGCGTAAACCCGGGACTAGCGGGTGGAGGGACCCAGTACTTC. Amino acids: CASSVNPGLAGGGTQYF.

To note about this clone: One end of the junction is discordant with germline, which a read error may explain. The gene calls are TRBV29-1 and TRBJ1-1, with TRBD1 as a possible D gene (5 bases). From germline, CDR1 is SQVTM and CDR2 ANQGSEA. The CDR3 spans 14 residues. CDR3: CSVEAGGVKTEAFF. The CDR3 nucleotides read TGCAGCGTTGAGGCGGGGGGAGTGAAAACTGAAGCTTTCTTT.

V gene TRBV10-3 combines with J gene TRBJ2-7; D gene ambiguous. CDR1 ENHRY and CDR2 SYGVKD come from the germline V gene. Trimming took off 0 bases at V and 3 bases at J, with 9 bases between the two ends. This CDR3 region has 14 residues. The CDR3 region is CAISESLAGYEQYF. DNA for the CDR3: TGTGCCATCAGTGAGTCACTGGCAGGCTACGAGCAGTACTTC.

V gene TRBV4-3 combines with J gene TRBJ2-2; D gene uncertain. Germline V lookup: CDR1 LGHNA, CDR2 YSLEER. Between the trimmed V and J ends, which lost 6 bases and 4 bases, there was a span of 9 bases. CDR3 length equals 13 residues. For the CDR3, the DNA is TGCGCCAGCAGACCAGGTAGCACCGGGGAGCTGTTTTTT. Its protein product is CASRPGSTGELFF.

The V gene is TRBV7-2, the J gene TRBJ1-4; TRBD1 agrees at 8 bases. CDR1 SGHTA and CDR2 FQGNSA come from the germline V gene. Germline trimming cut 5 bases from V and 7 bases from J; bases unmatched to any gene: 3. CDR3 length equals 13 residues. Written as DNA, the CDR3 is TGTGCCAGCAGCACGGACAGGGTTGAAAAACTGTTTTTT. Protein: CASSTDRVEKLFF. The full variable domain, its missing parts supplied by reference TRBV7-2 and TRBJ1-4, is GAGVSQSPSNKVTEKGKDVELRCDPISGHTALYWYRQSLGQGLEFLIYFQGNSAPDKSGLPSDRFSAERTGGSVSTLTIQRTQQEDSAVYLCASSTDRVEKLFFGSGTQLSVL.

The V call is TRBV7-6, the J call TRBJ2-7; D unresolved. The V and J ends lost 1 base and 5 bases respectively, with 6 bases between them. Germline V gene data show CDR1 as SGHVS and CDR2 as FNYEAQ. The CDR3 is made up of 12 amino acids. The CDR3 DNA is TGTGCCAGCAGCTTAGTTCAGAACGAGCAGTACTTC. As protein: CASSLVQNEQYF.